These 15 T cell receptor beta chains were all obtained from the same sample, sequenced in a study of blood T cell repertoires in COVID-19. Sequenced by immunoSEQ multiplex PCR; TCRdb stores in-frame clones only, minus some. The sample holds 95,000 to 120,000 clones, 70% to 90% seen once. Specimen: peripheral blood. The source of these receptors is a man between 40 and 49 years old with acute or convalescent COVID-19.

About this clone itself: Distinct nucleotide sequences in the sample also encode this CDR3. The chain combines TRBV4-1 with TRBJ2-7; D ambiguous. This CDR3 is 13 amino acids long. Germline V CDR1 and CDR2: MGHRA, YSYEKL. V was clipped by 4 bases and J by 0 bases, with 7 bases between them. This chain's CDR3 is CASSPGSSYEQYF. The CDR3 DNA follows: TGCGCCAGCAGCCCAGGATCCTCCTACGAGCAGTACTTC.

The chain is built from TRBV5-4 and TRBJ2-7, with 7 bases identical to TRBD1. The CDR3 sequence is 13 residues long. CDR1 is SGHNT and CDR2 is YYREEE in the germline V gene (reference sequence). V was clipped by 5 bases and J by 7 bases; unmatched bases: 9. The DNA of the CDR3 is TGTGCCAGCAGTCGAGACAGGGCCGGGGAGCAGTACTTC. Encoded protein: CASSRDRAGEQYF.

The genes are TRBV11-3 and TRBJ2-2, with D unresolved. Per the germline V gene, CDR1 is SGHNT and CDR2 is YENEEA. V lost 2 bases and J 2 bases, leaving 6 bases between the germline ends. This CDR3 contains 14 residues. In DNA form, the CDR3 reads TGTGCCAGCAGCTTAAACAGAAACACCGGGGAGCTGTTTTTT. Translation gives CASSLNRNTGELFF.

The chain is built from TRBV25-1 and TRBJ2-7; D might be TRBD2 (6 bases). Germline lookup yields CDR1 MGHDK and CDR2 SYGVNS. The length of the CDR3 is 12 residues. V gave up 6 bases and J gave up 6 bases, with 12 bases separating them. The CDR3 DNA follows: TGTGCCAGCAGGGAGGGAAGGGGCGAGCAGTACTTC. Protein product: CASREGRGEQYF.

The rearrangement joins TRBV6-2 or TRBV6-3 to TRBJ1-1; D is ambiguous. In germline, CDR1 is MNHEY, CDR2 SVGEGT. V dropped 1 base and J dropped 6 bases, with 15 bases sitting between them. CDR3 length: 15 residues. The CDR3 region is CASSYLKRVMAEAFF. CDR3 nucleotide sequence: TGTGCCAGCAGTTACTTAAAACGGGTGATGGCTGAAGCTTTCTTT.

The chain couples TRBV21-1 to TRBJ2-1; the listed D gene, TRBD2, was not tested against the DNA. TRBV21-1 is an annotated pseudogene. CDR3 length: 19 amino acids. In DNA, the CDR3 is TGTGCCAGCAGCAACGGGGTATCGGCGGTGCCCAGCTCCTACAATGAGCAGTTCTTC. Its translation is CASSNGVSAVPSSYNEQFF.

The gene calls are TRBV10-3 and TRBJ1-3; weak D call: TRBD1 (6 bases). The V end lost 10 bases, the J end lost 2 bases, and 18 bases lay between the germline ends. The V gene's germline CDR1 is ENHRY and CDR2 SYGVKD. There are 15 residues in the CDR3. The chain's CDR3 is CATTVEQGTGNTIYF. The CDR3, as DNA: TGTGCCACCACGGTGGAACAGGGAACTGGAAACACCATATATTTT.

V usage is TRBV4-1 and J usage is TRBJ1-3; TRBD1 agrees at 9 bases. The germline V gene has CDR1 MGHRA and CDR2 YSYEKL. V lost 4 bases to trimming and J lost 4 bases; unmatched junction nucleotides: 5. CDR3 size: 15 residues. Here the CDR3 DNA reads TGCGCCAGCAGCCTCAGGACAGGGGACGGAAACACCATATATTTT. Translating it yields CASSLRTGDGNTIYF.

Comments on this clone: Other nucleotide sequences from this sample produce the same CDR3. The chain links TRBV12-3 or TRBV12-4 to TRBJ1-2; no reliable D call. The CDR3 has 13 amino acids. The ends were cut back, 3 bases at V and 1 base at J, with 6 bases in the middle. CDR3 coding DNA: TGTGCCAGCAGTTTGGGGAGTAACTATGGCTACACCTTC. Protein sequence: CASSLGSNYGYTF.

The V and J genes are TRBV5-4 and TRBJ2-3, with TRBD2 identical over 7 bases. Unmatched junction bases numbered 12, after V lost 2 bases and J lost 3 bases. The CDR3 is 17 amino acids. Germline V gene lookup returns CDR1 SGHNT and CDR2 YYREEE (reference sequence). The CDR3 DNA is TGTGCCAGCAGCTTAAAGTCCCGAGCGGGGCCTACAGATACGCAGTATTTT. Its translation: CASSLKSRAGPTDTQYF.

This chain uses TRBV5-3 with TRBJ2-7, with D perhaps TRBD1 (6 bases). TRBV5-3 is recorded as an ORF, its role being uncertain. Trimming stripped 6 bases from V and 6 bases from J, with 19 bases between. The CDR3 covers 14 residues. The CDR3 bases are TGTGCCAGAATCAATCGTCAGGGGATGGGCGAGCAGTACTTC. Translated: CARINRQGMGEQYF.

The genes are TRBV7-3 and TRBJ2-3; D possibly corresponds to TRBD2 (6 bases). V lost 3 bases and J 2 bases, leaving 9 bases between the germline ends. Looked up from germline, CDR1 is SGHTA and CDR2 is FQGTGA. This CDR3 has 14 residues. The CDR3 loop is CASSFGGATDTQYF. The CDR3 bases are TGTGCCAGCAGCTTTGGCGGGGCCACAGATACGCAGTATTTT.

The V gene is TRBV24-1, the J gene TRBJ1-2; D might be TRBD1 (6 bases). Germline CDR1 reads KGHDR; CDR2 reads SFDVKD. This CDR3 has 16 amino acids. Trimming removed 2 bases from V and 1 base from J, with 13 bases in between. The CDR3 protein is CATSDSTGQRNYGYTF. DNA for the CDR3: TGTGCCACCAGTGATTCGACAGGACAGCGTAACTATGGCTACACCTTC.

The chain combines TRBV12-3 or TRBV12-4 with TRBJ2-5; D uncertain. Trimming removed 2 bases at V and 7 bases at J, with 11 bases between. The CDR3 loop spans 13 amino acids. In DNA, the CDR3 is TGTGCCAGCAGTTTATACGGTCCCGGGACCCAGTACTTC. Protein product: CASSLYGPGTQYF.

The chain couples TRBV29-1 to TRBJ2-7; 8 bases map to TRBD2. The CDR3 covers 15 residues. CDR1 and CDR2 from the germline V gene are SQVTM and ANQGSEA. V shed 4 bases, J shed 0 bases, and the junction held 8 bases outside the gene matches. The CDR3 coding sequence is TGCAGCGTTGGTCCGAGCGGGGGATTCTCCTACGAGCAGTACTTC. Protein sequence: CSVGPSGGFSYEQYF.